The source of this T cell receptor (beta chain) is a study of CD8 T cells in ankylosing spondylitis. Regarding the study as a whole: In ankylosing spondylitis patients, matched synovial fluid reportedly showed significant enrichment of disease-linked clones. Fewer than ten highly homologous variants made up a TCR beta motif that seemed to typify ankylosing spondylitis blood. Disease-linked clones were found to be CD8+ and relatively rare in peripheral blood.

Researchers built TCR beta libraries using quantitative 5'-RACE with molecular barcodes. One entry per CDR3 protein results from TCRdb running MiXCR on the 5' RACE reads. The repertoire holds about 240,000 distinct CDR3 sequences, with around 7.8% as singletons. This clonotype appeared a few times. Its antigen is currently unknown. The sequenced sample consisted of blood, either unsorted or a sorted T cell fraction (not recorded which). The TCR originated in a male donor with ankylosing spondylitis or in good health (not recorded which).

This chain's CDR3 is CASSLMTSGSTDTQYF. The CDR3, as DNA: TGTGCCAGCAGCTTGATGACTAGCGGGAGCACAGATACGCAGTATTTT. The V call is TRBV5-6, the J call TRBJ2-3; 10 bases align to TRBD2. The trim removed 1 base at V and 0 bases at J, leaving 2 bases unmatched. This CDR3 is 16 amino acids long. Germline V lookup: CDR1 SGHDT, CDR2 YYEEEE.